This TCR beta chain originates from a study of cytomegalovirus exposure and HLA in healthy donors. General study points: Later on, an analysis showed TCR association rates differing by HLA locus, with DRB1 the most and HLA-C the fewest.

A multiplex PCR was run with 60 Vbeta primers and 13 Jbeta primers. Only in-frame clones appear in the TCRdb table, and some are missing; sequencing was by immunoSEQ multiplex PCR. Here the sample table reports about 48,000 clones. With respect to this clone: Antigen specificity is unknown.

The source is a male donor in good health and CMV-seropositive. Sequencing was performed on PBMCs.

CDR3 amino acids: CASSHGGGGYEQYF. DNA for the CDR3: TGTGCCAGCAGTCACGGGGGGGGAGGTTACGAGCAGTACTTC. The V call is TRBV6-5, the J call TRBJ2-5; TRBD2 matches at 8 bases. The J call is in doubt because the DNA end fits TRBJ2-7 better. This CDR3 is built from 14 residues. CDR1 and CDR2 (germline): MNHEY, SVGAGI.